This T cell receptor beta chain was identified during a study of shared clonotypes between healthy human individuals. Adult donors, all healthy and HIV-negative, had no recent acute infections or vaccinations. Only Caucasian adults living in Nashville, Tennessee served as donors. It was on ten immunoSEQ deep assay plates that unsorted PBMC DNA was sequenced. Sequenced by immunoSEQ multiplex PCR; TCRdb stores in-frame clones only, minus some. The sample has about 490,000 clones, around 79% seen once. V lost 0 bases, J lost 5 bases, and 11 bases lay in between. CDR3 length equals 14 residues. CDR1 and CDR2 from the germline V gene are SGHRS and YFSETQ.

The sequencing input was PBMCs. The chain carries TRBV5-1 and TRBJ1-2; D unresolved. This clonotype was obtained from a woman between 35 and 50 years old in good health. Some clones in this sample may be carry-over from other donors' samples. The CDR3 region is CASSLESPSYGYTF. The CDR3 DNA is TGCGCCAGCAGCTTGGAGAGTCCTTCGTATGGCTACACCTTC.